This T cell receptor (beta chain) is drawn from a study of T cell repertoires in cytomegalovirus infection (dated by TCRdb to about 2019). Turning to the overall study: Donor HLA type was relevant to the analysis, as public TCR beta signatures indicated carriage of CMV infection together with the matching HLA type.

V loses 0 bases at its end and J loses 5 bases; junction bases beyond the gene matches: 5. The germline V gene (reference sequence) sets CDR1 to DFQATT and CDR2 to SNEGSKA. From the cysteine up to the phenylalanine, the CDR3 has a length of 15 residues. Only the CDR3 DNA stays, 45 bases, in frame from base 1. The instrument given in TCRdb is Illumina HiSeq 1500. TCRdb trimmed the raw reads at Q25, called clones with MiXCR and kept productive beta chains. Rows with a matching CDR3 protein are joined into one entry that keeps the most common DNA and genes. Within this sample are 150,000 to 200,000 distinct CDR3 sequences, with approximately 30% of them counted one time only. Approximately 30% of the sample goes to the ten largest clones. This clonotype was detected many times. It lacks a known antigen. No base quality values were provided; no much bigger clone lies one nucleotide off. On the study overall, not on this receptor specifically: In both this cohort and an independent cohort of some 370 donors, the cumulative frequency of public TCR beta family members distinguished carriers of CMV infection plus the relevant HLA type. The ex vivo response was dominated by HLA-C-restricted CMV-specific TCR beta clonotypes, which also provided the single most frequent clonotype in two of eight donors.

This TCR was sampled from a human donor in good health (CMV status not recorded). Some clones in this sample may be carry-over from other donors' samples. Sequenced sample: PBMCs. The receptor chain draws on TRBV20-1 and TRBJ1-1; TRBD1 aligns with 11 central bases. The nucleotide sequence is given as TGCAGTGCTAGAGATCCGGGACAGGGGGAAACTGAAGCTTTCTTT. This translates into CSARDPGQGETEAFF.